The 20 T cell receptor beta chains below were found in one sample sequenced in a study of CD4 T cells in relation to SARS-CoV-2 and coronaviruses. CD4+ T cells from unexposed donors were obtained before the COVID-19 pandemic (2011-2018). CD4+ T cells were isolated from the cells after nine to eleven days of culture. No antigens are known for them. TCRdb's copy holds only in-frame clones and misses some; the assay was immunoSEQ multiplex PCR. Here the sample spans 9,500 to 15,000 clones, 69% being singletons. Sequencing was carried out using CD4+ T cells from PBMCs, cultured in vitro. Receptors were obtained from a human donor in good health.

The V call is TRBV25-1, the J call TRBJ2-7; D might be TRBD2 (6 bases). The CDR3 sequence is 13 residues long. From germline, CDR1 is MGHDK and CDR2 SYGVNS. The V end lost 3 bases, the J end lost 7 bases, and 13 bases lay between the germline ends. The CDR3 loop reads CASSESGAWEQYF. The CDR3 DNA sequence: TGTGCCAGCAGTGAGTCGGGAGCGTGGGAGCAGTACTTC.

The chain is built from TRBV12-3 or TRBV12-4 and TRBJ1-2, with TRBD1 matching over 8 bases. V dropped 5 bases and J dropped 5; count of bases not matched to a gene: 4. The length of the CDR3 is 13 residues. CDR3 bases: TGTGCCAGCAGTCTCGGACAGGGATATGGCTACACCTTC. Its protein is CASSLGQGYGYTF.

The genes are TRBV3-1 (or the pseudogene TRBV3-2) and TRBJ2-1, with D unclear. V was pared by 4 bases and J by 6 bases, with 16 bases between. Germline V gene lookup returns CDR1 LGHDT and CDR2 YNNKEL (reference sequence). There are 15 residues in the CDR3. The CDR3 DNA sequence: TGTGCCAGCAGCCCCAGACGGACCTCTCCCAATGAGCAGTTCTTC. It specifies CASSPRRTSPNEQFF.

The rearrangement links TRBV19 to TRBJ2-2, with 10 bases that match TRBD1. The J segment lost 3 bases and the V segment lost 3 bases, leaving 1 base of the junction unmatched. The germline gives CDR1 LNHDA, CDR2 SQIVND (reference sequence). This CDR3 comprises 15 residues. This CDR3 reads CASSMGTGDTGELFF. The CDR3 DNA sequence: TGTGCCAGTAGTATGGGGACAGGGGACACCGGGGAGCTGTTTTTT.

The chain uses TRBV7-9 and TRBJ2-7; D ambiguous. CDR1 and CDR2 (germline): SEHNR, FQNEAQ (reference sequence). The CDR3 has 14 residues. V lost 7 bases to trimming and J lost 1 base, with 14 bases between them. Written as DNA, the CDR3 is TGTGCCAGCACCAAAGAGGTAGTATCCTACGAGCAGTACTTC. This encodes CASTKEVVSYEQYF.

The rearrangement uses TRBV19 and TRBJ2-7, with D possibly being TRBD1 (6 bases). The CDR3 is 13 amino acids. Per the germline V gene, CDR1 is LNHDA and CDR2 is SQIVND (reference sequence). Trimming shortened V by 2 bases and J by 2 bases, and 7 bases separated the two germline ends. Here the CDR3 reads CASSINRAYEQYF. DNA of the CDR3: TGTGCCAGTAGTATAAACAGGGCCTACGAGCAGTACTTC.

By share, this clone ranks as medium-sized. The chain is built from TRBV2 and TRBJ2-2; D gene unclear. The CDR3 totals 13 residues. Trimming cost V 6 bases and J 2 bases, with 7 bases left between them. Per germline, CDR1 SNHLY and CDR2 FYNNEI. The CDR3 here is CASRTINTGELFF. CDR3 DNA sequence: TGTGCCAGCAGGACCATAAACACCGGGGAGCTGTTTTTT.

The chain employs TRBV10-1 and TRBJ2-7; the match to TRBD2 covers 10 bases. J gave up 2 bases and V 10 bases, and 11 bases lay outside the gene matches. The CDR3 extends over 15 amino acids. Germline V lookup: CDR1 WNHNN, CDR2 SYGVQD (reference sequence). The CDR3 DNA is TGCGCCACCTCCGGGGCTAGCGGGAGACCCTACGAGCAGTACTTC. It encodes CATSGASGRPYEQYF.

The chain joins TRBV18 to TRBJ2-2; a weak D match, TRBD2 (7 bases). The V and J ends lost 1 base and 2 bases respectively, with 14 bases between them. Looked up from germline, CDR1 is KGHSH and CDR2 is LQKENI. CDR3 size: 17 residues. This CDR3 reads CASSPRQGRGNTGELFF. The CDR3 DNA sequence: TGTGCCAGCTCACCACGGCAGGGGAGGGGAAACACCGGGGAGCTGTTTTTT.

J is TRBJ1-6 and V is TRBV2; the match to TRBD1 covers 9 bases. Germline loops: CDR1 SNHLY, CDR2 FYNNEI. V gave up 9 bases and J gave up 7 bases; unmatched junction bases: 4. This CDR3 has 13 amino acids. The CDR3: CARQGAVNSPLHF. Written as DNA, the CDR3 is TGTGCCAGACAGGGGGCTGTAAATTCACCCCTCCACTTT.

The chain joins TRBV19 to TRBJ1-5; D is perhaps TRBD1 (5 bases). There are 15 residues in the CDR3. Germline-derived CDR1 and CDR2 are LNHDA and SQIVND (reference sequence). Trimming removed 9 bases from V and 1 base from J, with 16 bases in between. The CDR3 here is CASSSPGDSNQPQHF. In DNA form, the CDR3 reads TGTGCCAGCTCTTCCCCCGGGGACAGCAATCAGCCCCAGCATTTT.

The sample holds a few counts of this clone. The chain employs TRBV2 and TRBJ1-6; TRBD1 might be the D (6 bases). Germline V gives CDR1 SNHLY, CDR2 FYNNEI. With 7 bases removed from V and 10 bases from J, the gap between germline ends came to 17 bases. This CDR3 spans 14 amino acids. The DNA of the CDR3 is TGTGCCAGCAAGACAGGCCCCATAGGGTCACCCCTCCACTTT. This gives the protein CASKTGPIGSPLHF.

V and J are TRBV5-1 and TRBJ2-3; 8 nucleotides match TRBD1. The CDR3 covers 15 residues. Germline values: CDR1 SGHRS, CDR2 YFSETQ. V dropped 4 bases and J dropped 1; count of bases not matched to a gene: 5. The DNA for the CDR3 is TGCGCCAGCAGCCGGACGACAGGGGGCACAGATACGCAGTATTTT. It codes for CASSRTTGGTDTQYF.

This clone has more than one count but fewer than ten. The rearrangement joins TRBV12-3 or TRBV12-4 to TRBJ2-2; the match to TRBD1 covers 7 bases. The CDR3 runs to 12 residues. Germline trimming cut 8 bases from V and 7 bases from J; bases unmatched to any gene: 4. The CDR3 bases are TGTGCCAGCCTCGGACAGGTCGGGGAGCTGTTTTTT. This gives the protein CASLGQVGELFF.

The chain combines TRBV20-1 with TRBJ1-2; unclear D gene. In germline, CDR1 is DFQATT, CDR2 SNEGSKA (reference sequence). Deletions cut 6 bases from V and 1 base from J, with 6 bases between. The CDR3 sequence is 11 residues long. DNA for the CDR3: TGCAGTGCGACGGATAACTATGGCTACACCTTC. It translates to CSATDNYGYTF.

V and J are TRBV11-2 and TRBJ2-2; 8 bases line up with TRBD1. Germline lookup yields CDR1 SGHAT and CDR2 FQNNGV. This CDR3 has 15 residues. Trimming took 6 bases from V and 3 from J; bases not matched to a gene: 6. As DNA, the CDR3 is TGTGCCAGCAGTCTCCAGGGGGCTGACACCGGGGAGCTGTTTTTT. Protein: CASSLQGADTGELFF.

The chain joins TRBV6-6 to TRBJ2-2; 8 bases are shared with TRBD2. With 8 bases clipped from V and 1 base from J, the junction kept 9 bases outside the gene matches. This CDR3 spans 16 amino acids. The V gene's germline CDR1 is MNHNY and CDR2 SVGAGI (reference sequence). CDR3 DNA sequence: TGTGCCAGCGGTCAACCCGGGACTAGGAACACCGGGGAGCTGTTTTTT. This translates into CASGQPGTRNTGELFF.

The chain recombines TRBV6-5 with TRBJ2-2; 10 nucleotides line up with TRBD1. CDR3 size: 15 residues. With 6 bases clipped from V and 4 bases from J, the junction kept 5 bases outside the gene matches. Germline V gene data show CDR1 as MNHEY and CDR2 as SVGAGI. CDR3 coding DNA: TGTGCCAGCAGAGGGGGACAGGGGATCACCGGGGAGCTGTTTTTT. Translated: CASRGGQGITGELFF.

The chain recombines TRBV5-6 with TRBJ2-1, with D possibly being TRBD1 (5 bases). The CDR3 is 15 amino acids. V was clipped by 2 bases and J by 6 bases, with 15 bases between them. Germline values: CDR1 SGHDT, CDR2 YYEEEE. CDR3 nucleotide sequence: TGTGCCAGCAGCTTTTTCCAGGGATTCATCAATGAGCAGTTCTTC. Protein product: CASSFFQGFINEQFF.

The gene calls are TRBV6-5 and TRBJ2-1, with 13 bases identical to TRBD2. V gave up 4 bases and J gave up 10 bases; unmatched junction bases: 7. The length of the CDR3 is 15 residues. CDR1 is MNHEY and CDR2 is SVGAGI in the germline V gene. Here the CDR3 DNA reads TGTGCCAGCAGTTCCGGGACTAGCGGGATTGAAGAGCAGTTCTTC. Its translation: CASSSGTSGIEEQFF.